Listed here is a single T cell receptor (beta chain). Its target is not known. The sample originates from a study of cytomegalovirus exposure and HLA in healthy donors. Study information: Some 85 million unique TCRs, all from HLA-typed donors, were included in an early release of the data. Regarding the study as a whole: The authors assumed roughly uniform sequencing depth across donors for presence/absence analyses. Upon later analysis, HLA-associated TCR beta chains proved more clonally expanded than other, equally common chains. The authors later found TCR association rates varying by HLA locus, with DRB1 most and HLA-C fewest.

The PCR had 60 Vbeta and 13 Jbeta primers. The assay was immunoSEQ multiplex PCR, and TCRdb's table has in-frame clones only and misses some. The data contain 150,000 to 200,000 clones, roughly 90% of them singletons. The source is a woman between 18 and 29 years old in good health and CMV-seronegative. Sequenced: PBMCs.

CDR3 region: CASSSPRGDTYEQYF. In DNA, the CDR3 is TGTGCCAGCAGCTCCCCCCGGGGGGATACCTACGAGCAGTACTTC. The chain couples TRBV11-2 to TRBJ2-7; 7 bases agree with TRBD2. The CDR3 is 15 amino acids. Per germline, CDR1 SGHAT and CDR2 FQNNGV. J was trimmed by 2 bases and V by 4 bases; bases with no gene match: 8.